This record looks at one T cell receptor (beta chain) sequence and its context. Using immunoSEQ multiplex PCR, the repertoire was profiled, and TCRdb retains in-frame clones only, with some absent. The table lists fewer than 600,000 clones, 88% of them singletons. This CDR3 has 16 amino acids. CDR1 is SNHLY, CDR2 FYNNEI, per germline. V lost 0 bases, J lost 3 bases, and 15 bases lay in between. The data were taken from a study of blood T cell repertoires in COVID-19. Study summary: Samples representing acute and convalescent COVID-19 were sourced from the United States, Italy and Spain.

Before being deemed recovered, Cohort 3 donors had two negative PCRs, clearance, or symptom resolution. V gene TRBV2 combines with J gene TRBJ2-7, with D tentatively TRBD2 (5 bases). The receptor comes from a woman aged 40 to 50 who had recovered from COVID-19. The sample comprised PBMCs or T cells enriched from blood (not recorded which). CDR3 in DNA: TGTGCCAGCAGTGAAGCTGGGAGTCCGCCCTTCTACGAGCAGTACTTC. Its translation is CASSEAGSPPFYEQYF.